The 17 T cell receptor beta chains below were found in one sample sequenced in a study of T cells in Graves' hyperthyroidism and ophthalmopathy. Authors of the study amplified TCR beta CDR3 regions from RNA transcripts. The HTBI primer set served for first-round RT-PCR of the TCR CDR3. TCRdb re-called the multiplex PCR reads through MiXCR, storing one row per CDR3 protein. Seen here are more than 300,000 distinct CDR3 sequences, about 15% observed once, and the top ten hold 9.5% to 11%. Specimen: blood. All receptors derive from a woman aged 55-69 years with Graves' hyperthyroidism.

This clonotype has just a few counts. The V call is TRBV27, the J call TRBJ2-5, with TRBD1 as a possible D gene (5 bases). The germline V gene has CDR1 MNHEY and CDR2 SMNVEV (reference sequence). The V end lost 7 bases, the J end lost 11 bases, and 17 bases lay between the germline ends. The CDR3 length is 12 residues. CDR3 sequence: CASMPSSGPQYF. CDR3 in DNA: TGTGCCAGCATGCCCTCTTCAGGGCCACAGTACTTC.

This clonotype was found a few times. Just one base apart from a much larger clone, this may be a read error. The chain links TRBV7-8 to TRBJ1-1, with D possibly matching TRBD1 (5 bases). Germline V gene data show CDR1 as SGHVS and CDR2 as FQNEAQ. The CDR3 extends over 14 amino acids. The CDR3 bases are TGTGCCAGCAGCTTAAGCAGGGTGAACACTAAAGCTTTCTTT. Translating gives CASSLSRVNTKAFF.

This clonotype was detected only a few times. The CDR3 protein is CASSPGTSGYSYEQYF. In DNA form, the CDR3 reads TGTGCCAGCAGTCCCGGGACTAGCGGGTATTCCTACGAGCAGTACTTC. This rearrangement joins TRBV12-3 or TRBV12-4 to TRBJ2-7, with 12 bases lining up with TRBD2. This CDR3 comprises 16 residues. V trimming: 5 bases; J trimming: 1 base; junction bases outside the gene matches: 6.

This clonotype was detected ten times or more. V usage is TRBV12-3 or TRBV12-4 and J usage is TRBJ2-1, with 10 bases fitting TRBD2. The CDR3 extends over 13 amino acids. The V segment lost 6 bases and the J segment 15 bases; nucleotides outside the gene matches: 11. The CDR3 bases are TGTGCCAGCAGCTACGCTCTAGCGGGAGTTAGGTTCTTC. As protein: CASSYALAGVRFF.

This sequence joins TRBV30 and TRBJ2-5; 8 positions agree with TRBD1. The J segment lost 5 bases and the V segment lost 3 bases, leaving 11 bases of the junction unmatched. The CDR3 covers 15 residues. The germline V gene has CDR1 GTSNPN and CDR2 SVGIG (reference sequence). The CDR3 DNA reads TGTGCCTGGAGCGTAGGACAGGGTGAGGGGGAGACCCAGTACTTC. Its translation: CAWSVGQGEGETQYF. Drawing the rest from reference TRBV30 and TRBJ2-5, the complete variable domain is SQTIHQWPATLVQPVGSPLSLECTVEGTSNPNLYWYRQAAGRGLQLLFYSVGIGQISSEVPQNLSASRPQDRQFILSSKKLLLSDSGFYLCAWSVGQGEGETQYFGPGTRLLVL.

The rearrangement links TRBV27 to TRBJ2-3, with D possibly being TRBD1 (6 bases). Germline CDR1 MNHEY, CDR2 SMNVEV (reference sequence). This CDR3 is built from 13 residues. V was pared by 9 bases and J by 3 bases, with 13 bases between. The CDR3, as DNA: TGTGCCAGTAGCTGGGGGCGAACAGATACGCAGTATTTT. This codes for CASSWGRTDTQYF.

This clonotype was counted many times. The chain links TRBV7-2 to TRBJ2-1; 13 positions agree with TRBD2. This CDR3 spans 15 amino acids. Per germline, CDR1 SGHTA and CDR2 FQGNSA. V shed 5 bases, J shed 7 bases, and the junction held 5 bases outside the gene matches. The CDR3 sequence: CASSRLAGGQNEQFF. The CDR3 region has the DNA TGTGCCAGCAGCCGACTAGCGGGAGGACAAAATGAGCAGTTCTTC.

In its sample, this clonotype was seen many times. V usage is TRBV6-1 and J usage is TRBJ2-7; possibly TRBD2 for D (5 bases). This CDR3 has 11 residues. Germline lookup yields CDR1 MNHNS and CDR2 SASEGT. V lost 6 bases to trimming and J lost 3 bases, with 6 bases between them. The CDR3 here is CASSRGYEQYF. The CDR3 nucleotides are TGTGCCAGCAGCCGGGGCTACGAGCAGTACTTC.

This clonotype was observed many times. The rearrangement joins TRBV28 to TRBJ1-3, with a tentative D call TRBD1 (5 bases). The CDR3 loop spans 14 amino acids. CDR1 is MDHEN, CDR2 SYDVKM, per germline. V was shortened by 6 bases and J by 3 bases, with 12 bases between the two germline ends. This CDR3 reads CASSLGGDGNTIYF. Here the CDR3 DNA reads TGTGCCAGCAGCCTTGGGGGAGATGGAAACACCATATATTTT.

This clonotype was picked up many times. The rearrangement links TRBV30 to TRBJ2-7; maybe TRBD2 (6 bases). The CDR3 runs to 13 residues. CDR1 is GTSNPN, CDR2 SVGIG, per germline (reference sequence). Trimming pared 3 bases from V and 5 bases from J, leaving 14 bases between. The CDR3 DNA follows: TGTGCCTGGAGATTGGGGGGATCCCACGAGCAGTACTTC. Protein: CAWRLGGSHEQYF.

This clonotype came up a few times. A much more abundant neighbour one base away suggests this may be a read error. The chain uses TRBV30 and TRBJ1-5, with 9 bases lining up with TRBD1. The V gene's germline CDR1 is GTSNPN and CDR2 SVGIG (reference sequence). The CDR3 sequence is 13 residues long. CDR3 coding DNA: TGTGCCTGCCGGGACAGGGCGAATCAGACCCAGCATTTT. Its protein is CACRDRANQTQHF.

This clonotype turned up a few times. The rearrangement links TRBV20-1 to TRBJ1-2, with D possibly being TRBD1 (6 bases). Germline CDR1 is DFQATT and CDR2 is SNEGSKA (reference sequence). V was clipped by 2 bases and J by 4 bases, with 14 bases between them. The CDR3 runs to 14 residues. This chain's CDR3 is CSARMGALLYGYTF. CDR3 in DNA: TGCAGTGCTAGAATGGGGGCCCTCCTCTATGGCTACACCTTC.

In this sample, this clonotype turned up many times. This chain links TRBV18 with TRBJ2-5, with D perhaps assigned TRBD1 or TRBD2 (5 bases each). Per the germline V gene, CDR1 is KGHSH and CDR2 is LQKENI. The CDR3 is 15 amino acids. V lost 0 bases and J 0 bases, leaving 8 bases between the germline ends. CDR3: CASSPPGENQETQYF. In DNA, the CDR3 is TGTGCCAGCTCACCACCGGGGGAGAACCAAGAGACCCAGTACTTC.

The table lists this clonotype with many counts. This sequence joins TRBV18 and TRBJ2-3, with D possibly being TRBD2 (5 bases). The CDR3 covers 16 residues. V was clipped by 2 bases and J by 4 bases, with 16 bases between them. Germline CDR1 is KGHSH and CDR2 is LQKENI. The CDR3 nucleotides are TGTGCCAGCTCACCAAACGCCCTGGGGAGCGCAGATACGCAGTATTTT. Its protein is CASSPNALGSADTQYF.

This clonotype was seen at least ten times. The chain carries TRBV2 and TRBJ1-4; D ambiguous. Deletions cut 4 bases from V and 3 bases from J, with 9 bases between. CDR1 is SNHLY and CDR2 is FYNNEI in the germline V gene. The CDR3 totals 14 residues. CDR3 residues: CASSVDGPNEKLFF. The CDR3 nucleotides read TGTGCCAGCAGTGTGGACGGCCCTAATGAAAAACTGTTTTTT.

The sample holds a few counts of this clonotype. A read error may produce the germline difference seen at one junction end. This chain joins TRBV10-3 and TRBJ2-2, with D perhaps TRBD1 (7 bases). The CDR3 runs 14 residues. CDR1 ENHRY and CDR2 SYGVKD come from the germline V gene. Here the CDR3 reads CAISESGQTGGLFF. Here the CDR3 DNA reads TGTGCCATCAGTGAGTCGGGACAGACCGGGGGGCTGTTTTTT.

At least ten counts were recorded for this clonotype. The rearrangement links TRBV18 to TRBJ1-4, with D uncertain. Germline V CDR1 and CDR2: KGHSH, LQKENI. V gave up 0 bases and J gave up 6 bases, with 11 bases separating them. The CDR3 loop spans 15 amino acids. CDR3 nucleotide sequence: TGTGCCAGCTCACCACCAGGTTTCCTAGATGAAAAACTGTTTTTT. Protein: CASSPPGFLDEKLFF.